This T cell receptor (beta chain) was identified during a study of shared clonotypes between healthy human individuals. Study-level background: For every donor, three CD4 naive, three CD4 memory, two CD8 naive and one CD8 memory plates were used.

In the naive CD8 group, cells lacked CD45RO and were positively selected for CCR7, so terminally differentiated effector memory CD45RA+ cells were left out. In the case of this clone: As yet, its antigen is unknown.

The study, taken as a whole, reports: What rarefaction showed was incomplete sorted-subset sequencing despite large depth.

It was across several immunoSEQ plates that each subset's genomic DNA was evenly split. Original handling: Without quality scores, immunoSEQ junctional reads could not be filtered like full-length reads. Measured with immunoSEQ multiplex PCR; TCRdb has only the in-frame clones, and not every one. V, J and clone size were drawn from that table, and D and trimming were deduced from the DNA. The sample yields roughly 2.1 million clones, 85% to 95% seen once. The sequenced sample consisted of naive CD8+ T cells from PBMCs. This TCR derives from a man between 18 and 35 years old in good health. Some clones in this sample may be carry-over from other donors' samples.

CDR3: CASSGGVYGYTF. Written as DNA, the CDR3 is TGTGCCAGCAGCGGGGGAGTCTATGGCTACACCTTC. The chain employs TRBV7-9 and TRBJ1-2; TRBD1 is a possible D gene (5 bases). Germline-derived CDR1 and CDR2 are SEHNR and FQNEAQ (reference sequence). V dropped 5 bases and J dropped 4 bases, with 8 bases sitting between them. The CDR3 consists of 12 residues. Full variable domain (missing parts from reference TRBV7-9 and TRBJ1-2): DTGVSQNPRHKITKRGQNVTFRCDPISEHNRLYWYRQTLGQGPEFLTYFQNEAQLEKSRLLSDRFSAERPKGSFSTLEIQRTEQGDSAMYLCASSGGVYGYTFGSGTRLTVV.